The source of this T cell receptor beta chain is a study of beta chain features in type 1 diabetes. Broader study findings: TCRB CDR3 length was moderately but significantly reduced in all four CD4+ subsets of Type 1 diabetes patients. Fewer junction insertions and more nucleotide deletions appeared in type 1 diabetes patients. HLA effects on TCRB rearrangement stayed unresolved here.

The investigators reverse transcribed all of the isolated RNA, so they sequenced expressed TCRB transcripts. The repertoire was sequenced with immunoSEQ multiplex PCR; TCRdb's copy has only in-frame clones and lacks some. The sample contains more than 100,000 clones, 7.5% to 9.5% of which appear only once. The CDR3 runs 13 residues. Germline loops: CDR1 SGHRS, CDR2 YFSETQ. V lost 0 bases and J 11 bases, leaving 11 bases between the germline ends. As concerns this clone: Its antigen remains unidentified.

The authors took one heparinised blood draw, averaging about 120 mL, from each donor. The J gene is TRBJ1-4, the V gene TRBV5-1; a possible D gene is TRBD1 (5 bases). Sequencing input: central memory CD4+ T cells from blood. The clonotype was recovered from a man younger than 45 with type 1 diabetes. CDR3 coding DNA: TGCGCCAGCAGCTTGGGGCAGGGTAGGAAACTGTTTTTT. Residues: CASSLGQGRKLFF.